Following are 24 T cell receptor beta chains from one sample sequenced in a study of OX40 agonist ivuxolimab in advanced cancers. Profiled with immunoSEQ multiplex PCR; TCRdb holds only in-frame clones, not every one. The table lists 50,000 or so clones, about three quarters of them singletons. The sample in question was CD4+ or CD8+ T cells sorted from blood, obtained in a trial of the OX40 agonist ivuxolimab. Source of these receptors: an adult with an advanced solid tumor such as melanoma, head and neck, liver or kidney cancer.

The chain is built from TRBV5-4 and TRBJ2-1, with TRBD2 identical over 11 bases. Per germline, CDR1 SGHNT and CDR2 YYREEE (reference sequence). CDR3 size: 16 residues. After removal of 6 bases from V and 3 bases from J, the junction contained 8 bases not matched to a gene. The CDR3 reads CASTQLAGAFYNEQFF. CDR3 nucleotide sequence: TGTGCCAGCACCCAACTAGCGGGAGCATTCTACAATGAGCAGTTCTTC.

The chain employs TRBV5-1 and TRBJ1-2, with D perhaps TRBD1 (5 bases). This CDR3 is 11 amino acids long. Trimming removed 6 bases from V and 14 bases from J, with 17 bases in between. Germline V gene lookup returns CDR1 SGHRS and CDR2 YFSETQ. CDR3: CASTLGTVITF. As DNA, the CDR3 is TGCGCCAGCACCCTCGGGACGGTAATTACCTTC.

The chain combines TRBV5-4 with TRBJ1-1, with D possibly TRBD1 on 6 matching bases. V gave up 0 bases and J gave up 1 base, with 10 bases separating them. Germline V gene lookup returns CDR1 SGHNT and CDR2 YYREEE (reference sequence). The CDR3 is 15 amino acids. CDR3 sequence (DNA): TGTGCCAGCAGCTTGGCGGGGGCCGGGAACACTGAAGCTTTCTTT. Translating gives CASSLAGAGNTEAFF.

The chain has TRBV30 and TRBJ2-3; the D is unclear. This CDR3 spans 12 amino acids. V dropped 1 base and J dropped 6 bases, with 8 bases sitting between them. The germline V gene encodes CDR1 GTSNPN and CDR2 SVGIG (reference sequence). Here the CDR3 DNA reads TGTGCCTGGAGTGACAGTGGGGATACGCAGTATTTT. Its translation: CAWSDSGDTQYF. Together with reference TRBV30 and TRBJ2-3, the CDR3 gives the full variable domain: SQTIHQWPATLVQPVGSPLSLECTVEGTSNPNLYWYRQAAGRGLQLLFYSVGIGQISSEVPQNLSASRPQDRQFILSSKKLLLSDSGFYLCAWSDSGDTQYFGPGTRLTVL.

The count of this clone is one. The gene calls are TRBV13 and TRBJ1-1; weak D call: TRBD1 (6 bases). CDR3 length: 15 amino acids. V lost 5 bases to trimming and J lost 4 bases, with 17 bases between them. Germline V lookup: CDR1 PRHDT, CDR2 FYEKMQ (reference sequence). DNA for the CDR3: TGTGCCAGCAGCCCCAGGGGTGGCGGGGGCACTGAAGCTTTCTTT. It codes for CASSPRGGGGTEAFF.

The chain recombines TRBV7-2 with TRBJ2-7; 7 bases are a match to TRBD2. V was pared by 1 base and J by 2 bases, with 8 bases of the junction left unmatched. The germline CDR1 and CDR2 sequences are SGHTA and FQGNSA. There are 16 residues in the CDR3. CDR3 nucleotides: TGTGCCAGCAGCTTAGGCGGCGGGAGTTCCCCCTACGAGCAGTACTTC. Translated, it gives CASSLGGGSSPYEQYF.

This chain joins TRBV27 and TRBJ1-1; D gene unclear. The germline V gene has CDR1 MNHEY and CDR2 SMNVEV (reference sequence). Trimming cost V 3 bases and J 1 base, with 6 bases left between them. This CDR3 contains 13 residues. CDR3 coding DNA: TGTGCCAGCAGTTTCACAGCGAACACTGAAGCTTTCTTT. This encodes CASSFTANTEAFF.

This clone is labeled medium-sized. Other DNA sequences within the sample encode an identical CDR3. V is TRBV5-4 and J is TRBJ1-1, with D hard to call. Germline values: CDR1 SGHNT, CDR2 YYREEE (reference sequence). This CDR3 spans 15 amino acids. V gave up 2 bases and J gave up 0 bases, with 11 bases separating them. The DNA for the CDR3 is TGTGCCAGCAGCTTCGTGTCTGGGTTGAACACTGAAGCTTTCTTT. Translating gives CASSFVSGLNTEAFF.

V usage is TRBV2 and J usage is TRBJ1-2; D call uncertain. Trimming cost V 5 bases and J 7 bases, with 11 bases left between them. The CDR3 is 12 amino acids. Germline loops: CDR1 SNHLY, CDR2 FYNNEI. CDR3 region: CASSFVEGGYTF. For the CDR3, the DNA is TGTGCCAGCAGTTTTGTTGAAGGTGGCTACACCTTC.

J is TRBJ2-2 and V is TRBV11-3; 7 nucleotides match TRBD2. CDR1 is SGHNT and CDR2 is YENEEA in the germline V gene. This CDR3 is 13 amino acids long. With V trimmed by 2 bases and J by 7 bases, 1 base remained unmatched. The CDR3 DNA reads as TGTGCCAGCAGCTTAATAGCGGGCGGGGAGCTGTTTTTT. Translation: CASSLIAGGELFF.

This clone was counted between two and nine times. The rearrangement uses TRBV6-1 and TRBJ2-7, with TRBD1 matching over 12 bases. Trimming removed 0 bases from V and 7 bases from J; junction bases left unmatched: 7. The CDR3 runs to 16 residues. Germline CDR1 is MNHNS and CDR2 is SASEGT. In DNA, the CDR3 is TGTGCCAGCAGTGAAGCCCCGGGACAGGGGGCGAGGGAGCAGTACTTC. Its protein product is CASSEAPGQGAREQYF.

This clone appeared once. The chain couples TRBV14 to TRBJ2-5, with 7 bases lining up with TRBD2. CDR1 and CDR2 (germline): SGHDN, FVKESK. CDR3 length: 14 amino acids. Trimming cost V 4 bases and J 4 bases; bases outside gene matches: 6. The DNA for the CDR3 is TGTGCCAGCAGCCCGAGACTAGCCCCAGAGACCCAGTACTTC. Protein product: CASSPRLAPETQYF.

CDR3 residues: CASSLPGTGDGYTF. The CDR3 bases are TGTGCCAGCAGCCTCCCCGGGACAGGGGATGGCTACACCTTC. This chain joins TRBV11-2 and TRBJ1-2; 10 bases map to TRBD1. The trim removed 5 bases at V and 6 bases at J, leaving 6 bases unmatched. The CDR3 is 14 amino acids. The germline gives CDR1 SGHAT, CDR2 FQNNGV.

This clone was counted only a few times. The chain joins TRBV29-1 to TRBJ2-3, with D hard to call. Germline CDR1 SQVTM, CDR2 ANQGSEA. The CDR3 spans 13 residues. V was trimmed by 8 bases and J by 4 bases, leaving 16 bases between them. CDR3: CSTAGTSADTQYF. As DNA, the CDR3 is TGCAGCACAGCAGGCACCAGCGCAGATACGCAGTATTTT.

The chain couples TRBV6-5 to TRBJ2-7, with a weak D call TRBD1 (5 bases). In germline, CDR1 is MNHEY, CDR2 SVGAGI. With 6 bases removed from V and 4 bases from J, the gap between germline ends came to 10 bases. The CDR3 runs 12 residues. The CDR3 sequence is CASRSTEYEQYF. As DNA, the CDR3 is TGTGCCAGCAGATCGACAGAATACGAGCAGTACTTC.

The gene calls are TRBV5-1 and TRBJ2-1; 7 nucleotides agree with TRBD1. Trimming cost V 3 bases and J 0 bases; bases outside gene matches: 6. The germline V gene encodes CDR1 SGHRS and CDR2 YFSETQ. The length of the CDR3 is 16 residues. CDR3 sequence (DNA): TGCGCCAGCAGCTCGAGCGGACAGGCCTCCTACAATGAGCAGTTCTTC. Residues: CASSSSGQASYNEQFF.

CDR3 residues: CASSRTSGRIGYTQYF. In nucleotides, the CDR3 is TGTGCCAGCAGCCGGACTAGCGGGAGGATCGGATATACGCAGTATTTT. The chain is built from TRBV27 and TRBJ2-3; 14 nucleotides match TRBD2. The CDR3 contains 16 residues. CDR1 is MNHEY and CDR2 is SMNVEV in the germline V gene (reference sequence). V dropped 6 bases and J dropped 7; count of bases not matched to a gene: 9.

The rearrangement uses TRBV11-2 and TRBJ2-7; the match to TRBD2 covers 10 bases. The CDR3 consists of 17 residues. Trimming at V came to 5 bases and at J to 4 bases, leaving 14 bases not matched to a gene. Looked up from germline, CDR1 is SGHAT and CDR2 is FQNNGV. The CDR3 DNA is TGTGCCAGCAGCAGAACGGAGGGGAGCGGGAGGGGGTACGAGCAGTACTTC. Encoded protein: CASSRTEGSGRGYEQYF.

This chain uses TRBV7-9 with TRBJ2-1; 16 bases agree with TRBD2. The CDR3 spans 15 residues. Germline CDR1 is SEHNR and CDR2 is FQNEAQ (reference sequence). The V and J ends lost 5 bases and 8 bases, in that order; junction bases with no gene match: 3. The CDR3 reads CASSPGTSGRDEQFF. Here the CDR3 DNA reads TGTGCCAGCAGCCCAGGGACTAGCGGGAGGGATGAGCAGTTCTTC.

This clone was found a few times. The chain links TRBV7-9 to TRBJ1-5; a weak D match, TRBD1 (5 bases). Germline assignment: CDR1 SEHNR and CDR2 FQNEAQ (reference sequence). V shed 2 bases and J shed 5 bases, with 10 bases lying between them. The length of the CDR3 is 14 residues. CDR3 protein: CASSLTTRDQPQHF. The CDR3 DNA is TGTGCCAGCAGCTTAACAACCAGGGATCAGCCCCAGCATTTT. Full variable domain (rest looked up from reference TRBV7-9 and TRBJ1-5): DTGVSQNPRHKITKRGQNVTFRCDPISEHNRLYWYRQTLGQGPEFLTYFQNEAQLEKSRLLSDRFSAERPKGSFSTLEIQRTEQGDSAMYLCASSLTTRDQPQHFGDGTRLSIL.

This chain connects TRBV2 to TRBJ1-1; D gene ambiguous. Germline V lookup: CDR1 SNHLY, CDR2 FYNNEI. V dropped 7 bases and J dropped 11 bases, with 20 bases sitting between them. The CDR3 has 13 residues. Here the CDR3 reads CASISGVGSGAFF. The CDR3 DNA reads TGTGCCAGCATCTCGGGTGTGGGGAGTGGGGCTTTCTTT.

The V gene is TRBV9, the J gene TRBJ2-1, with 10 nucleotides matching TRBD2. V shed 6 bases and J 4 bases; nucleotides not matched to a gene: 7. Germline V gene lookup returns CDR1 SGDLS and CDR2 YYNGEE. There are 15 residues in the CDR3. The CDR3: CASNLGLAEYNEQFF. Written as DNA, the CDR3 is TGTGCCAGCAACTTAGGACTAGCGGAATACAATGAGCAGTTCTTC.

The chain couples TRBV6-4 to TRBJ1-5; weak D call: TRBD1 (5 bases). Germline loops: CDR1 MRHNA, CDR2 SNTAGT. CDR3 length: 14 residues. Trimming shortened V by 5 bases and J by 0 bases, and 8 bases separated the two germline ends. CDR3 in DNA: TGTGCCAGCAGTAGCACAGGTAGCAATCAGCCCCAGCATTTT. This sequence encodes CASSSTGSNQPQHF.

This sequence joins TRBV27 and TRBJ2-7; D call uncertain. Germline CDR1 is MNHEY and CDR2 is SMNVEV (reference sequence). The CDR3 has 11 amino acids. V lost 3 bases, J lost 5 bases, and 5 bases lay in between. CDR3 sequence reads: CASSLVHEQYF. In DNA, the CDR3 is TGTGCCAGCAGTTTGGTCCACGAGCAGTACTTC.